The sample holds one count of the clone carrying this T cell receptor beta chain. What it recognizes is unknown. This may arise from a read error, as a much more abundant clone is one base away. Trimming shortened V by 2 bases and J by 2 bases, and 10 bases separated the two germline ends. CDR1 is SGHVS, CDR2 FNYEAQ, per germline. This CDR3 comprises 14 residues. The data stem from a study of blood T cells in healthy people across ages. Study outcomes and limitations: A roughly linear age-dependent decrease characterized TCR beta diversity per million T cells. PBMCs were not sorted, which prevented a conclusive comparison of naive versus antigen-experienced cells.

The authors ran a second PCR of roughly 6 to 12 cycles using a sample-barcoded 5' primer and a J-beta primer mix. Each cDNA molecule, via a template-switch adaptor with 12 random nucleotides, was tagged. TCRdb called the 5' RACE reads again in MiXCR, with one record for every CDR3 protein. In the table there are hundreds of thousands of distinct CDR3 sequences, approximately 30% of which are singletons. Isolating PBMCs gave at least 6.5 million of these cells per sample. The receptor was derived from a woman aged 80 or older in good health. Sequenced sample: blood. The chain couples TRBV7-6 to TRBJ2-7; D is unclear. In nucleotides, the CDR3 is TGTGCCAGCAGCTTAATTCCAGCCGCCTACGAGCAGTACGTC. Its protein is CASSLIPAAYEQYV.